This entry lists 4 T cell receptor beta chains sequenced from one sample in a study of T-cell reconstitution after alpha-beta-depleted transplantation in children. Construction of the TCRbeta library involved unique molecular identifiers. One entry per CDR3 protein results from TCRdb running MiXCR on the PCR reads. The table lists a few hundred thousand distinct CDR3 sequences, roughly 9.5% of them singletons. This sample comprised PBMCs from the stem cell graft donor, obtained from the stem cell graft. The receptors here all came from a human donor who donated a stem cell graft to a child with SCID.

This chain links TRBV20-1 with TRBJ2-3; 14 positions agree with TRBD2. Germline CDR1 reads DFQATT; CDR2 reads SNEGSKA (reference sequence). The CDR3 length is 16 residues. J lost 5 bases, V lost 3 bases, and 7 bases had no gene match. The CDR3 spells CSASPGLAGGLDTQYF. The CDR3 nucleotides are TGCAGTGCTAGCCCCGGACTAGCGGGGGGTTTAGATACGCAGTATTTT.

V gene TRBV20-1 combines with J gene TRBJ1-3, with D tentatively TRBD1 (5 bases). The V end was cut by 2 bases, the J end by 0 bases, with 29 bases between. The CDR3 extends over 21 amino acids. Germline CDR1 reads DFQATT; CDR2 reads SNEGSKA (reference sequence). CDR3 in DNA: TGCAGTGCTAGAATTGACCCCCCCGGGACGGTCGGGCCCAGCTCTGGAAACACCATATATTTT. It specifies CSARIDPPGTVGPSSGNTIYF.

Only a few counts were recorded for this clonotype. V usage is TRBV6-5 and J usage is TRBJ1-2; D perhaps matches TRBD1 (5 bases). The CDR3 contains 13 residues. CDR1 is MNHEY and CDR2 is SVGAGI in the germline V gene. Trimming took off 6 bases at V and 5 bases at J, with 13 bases between the two ends. The CDR3 nucleotides read TGTGCCAGCAGCCCAGAGGGACGTTATGGCTACACCTTC. It codes for CASSPEGRYGYTF.

This clonotype has a count of ten or more. The rearrangement joins TRBV5-6 to TRBJ2-2; the D is unclear. V gave up 1 base and J gave up 6 bases, with 1 base separating them. This CDR3 comprises 11 residues. CDR1 and CDR2 (germline): SGHDT, YYEEEE. In DNA, the CDR3 is TGTGCCAGCAGCTTGCCCGGGGAGCTGTTTTTT. Its protein product is CASSLPGELFF.